The text below deals with one T cell receptor (beta chain). The length of the CDR3 is 15 residues. Germline V gene sequence: CDR1 SGHTA, CDR2 FQGTGA. V lost 2 bases to trimming and J lost 2 bases; unmatched junction nucleotides: 3. This sample was taken from a study of blood T cell repertoires in COVID-19. Study at large: Specimens from acute and convalescent COVID-19 originated in the United States, Italy and Spain. T cells, B-cell-depleted T cells, or PBMCs supplied cDNA or gDNA.

In the authors' methods: Using reference gene primer amplification, nucleated cell counts were estimated. Profiling relied on immunoSEQ multiplex PCR, and the TCRdb table lists in-frame clones only, not all of them. V, J and clone size were drawn from that table, and D and trimming were deduced from the DNA. The sample lists 200,000 to 300,000 clones, around four fifths occurring once. Sequencing was performed on peripheral blood. The receptor was derived from a woman aged 60 to 75 with active or convalescent COVID-19. This sequence joins TRBV7-3 and TRBJ1-1; 9 positions agree with TRBD1. The CDR3 loop is CASSLGQGLNTEAFF. CDR3 nucleotides: TGTGCCAGCAGCTTAGGACAGGGGCTTAACACTGAAGCTTTCTTT.